These 16 T cell receptor beta chains came from one sample sequenced in a study of OX40 agonist ivuxolimab in advanced cancers. TCRdb's table, derived via immunoSEQ multiplex PCR, lists solely in-frame clones and lacks some. The table lists around 60,000 clones, more than 80% of them singletons. Sequenced material: CD4+ or CD8+ T cells sorted from blood, taken in a trial of the OX40 agonist ivuxolimab. The source of these receptors is an adult with an advanced solid tumor such as melanoma, head and neck, liver or kidney cancer.

The chain carries TRBV6-5 and TRBJ2-7; TRBD2 matches 10 bases. Germline CDR1 reads MNHEY; CDR2 reads SVGAGI. The trim removed 6 bases at V and 4 bases at J, leaving 6 bases unmatched. The CDR3 is 14 residues long. The CDR3 spells CASSPSGRGYEQYF. In DNA form, the CDR3 reads TGTGCCAGCAGCCCTAGCGGGAGAGGTTACGAGCAGTACTTC.

This clone was counted only a few times. The V gene is TRBV6-6, the J gene TRBJ2-5; D is possibly TRBD1 or TRBD2 (5 bases each). The J call is in doubt because the DNA end fits TRBJ2-7 better. The CDR3 consists of 13 residues. From germline, CDR1 is MNHNY and CDR2 SVGAGI (reference sequence). CDR3 nucleotides: TGTGCCAGCAGTTGGGACCCGGGCTACGAGCAGTACTTC. The encoded protein is CASSWDPGYEQYF.

J is TRBJ1-5 and V is TRBV6-5; possible D gene TRBD1, 5 bases. Trimming shortened V by 0 bases and J by 9 bases, and 15 bases separated the two germline ends. CDR1 MNHEY and CDR2 SVGAGI come from the germline V gene. This CDR3 has 15 amino acids. The CDR3 loop is CASSYSDSWSWPQHF. In DNA form, the CDR3 reads TGTGCCAGCAGTTACTCCGACAGCTGGTCATGGCCCCAGCATTTT.

The V and J genes are TRBV5-5 and TRBJ1-2; perhaps TRBD1 as D (6 bases). CDR3 length equals 16 residues. Germline CDR1 SGHKS, CDR2 YYEKEE (reference sequence). The V gene lost 0 bases and the J gene lost 4 bases, with 16 bases spanning the gap. The CDR3 spells CASSLASGALSYGYTF. CDR3 nucleotides: TGTGCCAGCAGCTTGGCCTCAGGGGCGTTAAGCTATGGCTACACCTTC.

The rearrangement uses TRBV5-8 and TRBJ2-5, with 7 bases that match TRBD1. In germline, CDR1 is SGHTS, CDR2 YDEGEE. The trim removed 4 bases at V and 7 bases at J, leaving 10 bases unmatched. CDR3 length: 14 amino acids. DNA for the CDR3: TGTGCCAGCAGCCCCAGGACAGGCCGAGGGACCCAGTACTTC. Residues: CASSPRTGRGTQYF.

V and J are TRBV5-1 and TRBJ2-1; D gene uncertain. V shed 0 bases and J shed 5 bases, with 12 bases lying between them. CDR1 and CDR2 (germline): SGHRS, YFSETQ. This CDR3 has 15 amino acids. The CDR3 DNA is TGCGCCAGCAGCTTGGCAAAGGTTTTTGACAATGAGCAGTTCTTC. It codes for CASSLAKVFDNEQFF.

This rearrangement joins TRBV9 to TRBJ1-1, with D maybe TRBD1 (6 bases). The germline V and J ends were trimmed by 4 bases and 4 bases, with 14 bases remaining between them. CDR1 is SGDLS and CDR2 is YYNGEE in the germline V gene. The CDR3 has 14 residues. The CDR3 nucleotides are TGTGCCAGCAGCCCACAACAGGGTGGCACTGAAGCTTTCTTT. It codes for CASSPQQGGTEAFF.

This chain joins TRBV6-5 and TRBJ1-1; 7 bases line up with TRBD1. The CDR3 sequence is 14 residues long. V shed 7 bases and J 0 bases; nucleotides not matched to a gene: 5. Germline V gene sequence: CDR1 MNHEY, CDR2 SVGAGI. The CDR3 coding sequence is TGTGCCAGCACACAGGGACAGATGAACACTGAAGCTTTCTTT. Protein product: CASTQGQMNTEAFF.

The rearrangement links TRBV6-5 to TRBJ2-4; 7 positions agree with TRBD2. The V segment lost 5 bases and the J segment 3 bases; nucleotides outside the gene matches: 7. The CDR3 spans 15 residues. Germline CDR1 and CDR2: MNHEY and SVGAGI. The CDR3 nucleotides read TGTGCCAGCAGTATGGGAGGGGCCGGCAAAAACATTCAGTACTTC. It yields the protein CASSMGGAGKNIQYF.

V usage is TRBV10-2 and J usage is TRBJ2-3; 12 bases line up with TRBD2. CDR1 and CDR2 (germline): WSHSY, SAAADI. This CDR3 contains 15 residues. CDR3 bases: TGCGCAGCAAGCCCCCCGGGACTAGCGGGAGATACGCAGTATTTT. Translation gives CAASPPGLAGDTQYF.

The chain combines TRBV4-1 with TRBJ2-2; TRBD2 matches 12 bases. The trim removed 0 bases at V and 1 base at J, leaving 3 bases unmatched. CDR3 length: 18 amino acids. CDR1 is MGHRA and CDR2 is YSYEKL in the germline V gene. This CDR3 is CASSQDPGLAGNTGELFF. DNA of the CDR3: TGCGCCAGCAGCCAAGACCCGGGACTAGCGGGGAACACCGGGGAGCTGTTTTTT.

Only a few counts were recorded for this clone. J is TRBJ2-7 and V is TRBV5-6; the D gene is possibly TRBD1 (5 bases). Germline CDR1 reads SGHDT; CDR2 reads YYEEEE. The CDR3 extends over 15 amino acids. The ends were cut back, 3 bases at V and 4 bases at J, with 17 bases in the middle. This CDR3 reads CASSSWVAGWYEQYF. CDR3 sequence (DNA): TGTGCCAGCAGCTCGTGGGTAGCAGGGTGGTACGAGCAGTACTTC.

The chain carries TRBV7-9 and TRBJ2-5; 13 positions agree with TRBD2. CDR3 length: 18 amino acids. Unmatched junction bases numbered 9, after V lost 3 bases and J lost 2 bases. Per germline, CDR1 SEHNR and CDR2 FQNEAQ (reference sequence). CDR3 sequence (DNA): TGTGCCAGCAGCTTCCCTAAAACACTAGCGGGAGGGCAAGAGACCCAGTACTTC. Translated, it gives CASSFPKTLAGGQETQYF.

This clone has a handful of counts. The chain combines TRBV21-1 with TRBJ2-1. TRBV21-1 is listed as a pseudogene. The CDR3 is 17 residues long. The CDR3 protein is CASSRTGALPAYNEQFF. The CDR3 bases are TGTGCCAGCAGCAGGACGGGGGCCCTACCCGCCTACAATGAGCAGTTCTTC.

This clone has just one count. The rearrangement uses TRBV6-1 and TRBJ2-3, with D maybe TRBD1 (6 bases). The CDR3 loop spans 15 amino acids. Germline-derived CDR1 and CDR2 are MNHNS and SASEGT. The V gene lost 2 bases and the J gene lost 2 bases, with 11 bases spanning the gap. In nucleotides, the CDR3 is TGTGCCAGCAGTGAAAAGGGGGTGGACACAGATACGCAGTATTTT. It encodes CASSEKGVDTDTQYF.

The chain couples TRBV5-1 to TRBJ2-3; 8 positions agree with TRBD2. Trimming took 0 bases from V and 6 from J; bases not matched to a gene: 9. The CDR3 runs to 16 residues. Germline loops: CDR1 SGHRS, CDR2 YFSETQ. The CDR3 DNA reads TGCGCCAGCAGCTTGGCCCTAGCGGGTTCATCGGATACGCAGTATTTT. It is translated as CASSLALAGSSDTQYF.